The table lists the clone carrying this T cell receptor (beta chain) with a few counts. The antigen is not known. In TCRdb, the RT-PCR reads were re-called with MiXCR into one record per CDR3 protein. This table has around 170,000 distinct CDR3 sequences, around 11% appearing once. These data originate in a study of response to subunit inactivated influenza vaccine. Study-level points and caveats: Authors suggested few new T cells are recruited by each seasonal influenza vaccination.

Deletions cut 2 bases from V and 5 bases from J, with 9 bases between. This CDR3 is built from 13 residues. CDR1 is KGHDR, CDR2 SFDVKD, per germline. The sample here was CD8+ T cells sorted from PBMCs, taken around 2 years after vaccination. This clonotype was sampled from a man between 50 and 69 years old who received an inactivated influenza vaccine. The chain has TRBV24-1 and TRBJ2-7; D might be TRBD1 (5 bases). CDR3 sequence reads: CATSDYRQNEQYF. The CDR3 DNA sequence: TGTGCCACCAGTGATTACAGACAGAACGAGCAGTACTTC.